This is a list of T cell receptor beta chains from one sample in a study of CD8+ T cells in alopecia areata. This table comes from immunoSEQ multiplex PCR, and its TCRdb copy is limited to in-frame clones, with some not included. The repertoire holds hundreds of thousands of clones, with 55% to 75% as singletons. Specimen: CD4+ T cells sorted from blood, collected at week 24, from a patient treated with tofacitinib. Receptors originate from a human donor with alopecia areata. Each CDR3 is given with its conserved first and last residue. D genes are given only for firm matches. The listing skips clone size in some rows; elsewhere it reads once, few, many or a size class.

V gene	D gene	clone size	J gene	CDR3 protein	CDR3 DNA
TRBV30	NA	NA	TRBJ2-1	CAWIPGYNEQFF	TGTGCCTGGATTCCGGGATACAATGAGCAGTTCTTC
TRBV30	NA	NA	TRBJ2-1	CARRAGNSYNEQFF	TGTGCCCGCCGGGCGGGGAACTCCTACAATGAGCAGTTCTTC
TRBV5-1	NA	once	TRBJ1-2	CASSLRGEHGYTF	TGCGCCAGCAGCCTCCGGGGGGAGCACGGCTACACCTTC
TRBV7-2	NA	few	TRBJ2-5	CASSSPRNLVTQYF	TGTGCCAGCAGCTCCCCCCGGAACCTAGTAACCCAGTACTTC
TRBV5-6	TRBD2	few	TRBJ2-3	CASSLATSGDTQYF	TGTGCCAGCAGCTTGGCGACTAGCGGAGATACGCAGTATTTT
TRBV30	TRBD1	NA	TRBJ2-5	CAWRVQGPETQYF	TGTGCCTGGAGGGTACAGGGGCCAGAGACCCAGTACTTC
TRBV6-6	TRBD1	NA	TRBJ2-7	CASSYRDSYEQYF	TGTGCCAGCAGTTACCGGGACAGCTACGAGCAGTACTTC
TRBV5-1	NA	NA	TRBJ2-5	CASSLGRGAETQYF	TGCGCCAGCAGCTTGGGAAGAGGGGCAGAGACCCAGTACTTC
TRBV5-1	NA	NA	TRBJ1-5	CASSPVPDQPQHF	TGCGCCAGCAGCCCGGTGCCTGATCAGCCCCAGCATTTT
TRBV7-9	TRBD1	few	TRBJ1-6	CASSSTGAGSPLHF	TGTGCCAGCAGCTCGACAGGGGCTGGGTCACCCCTCCACTTT
TRBV28	NA	NA	TRBJ1-2	CASSLISDYGYTF	TGTGCCAGCAGTTTAATCTCGGACTATGGCTACACCTTC
TRBV7-2	NA	few	TRBJ2-2	CASSLKGSGTGNTGELFF	TGTGCCAGCAGCTTAAAGGGGTCCGGGACTGGGAACACCGGGGAGCTGTTTTTT
TRBV5-1	NA	NA	TRBJ2-7	CASSFTDSYEQYF	TGCGCCAGCAGCTTTACAGACTCCTACGAGCAGTACTTC
TRBV7-2	TRBD1	NA	TRBJ2-1	CASSLRGQPYNEQFF	TGTGCCAGCAGCTTACGGGGACAGCCCTACAATGAGCAGTTCTTC
TRBV25-1	NA	NA	TRBJ2-1	CASSEFQGPYNEQFF	TGTGCCAGCAGTGAATTTCAGGGGCCATACAATGAGCAGTTCTTC
TRBV7-9	NA	NA	TRBJ2-1	CASSTQGRDHEQFF	TGTGCCAGCAGCACCCAAGGTCGAGATCATGAGCAGTTCTTC
TRBV28	NA	few	TRBJ1-1	CASSSFGARNTEAFF	TGTGCCAGCAGTTCCTTTGGGGCACGGAACACTGAAGCTTTCTTT
TRBV5-1	NA	once	TRBJ2-5	CASSFSEPQTQYF	TGCGCCAGCAGCTTTTCCGAGCCTCAGACCCAGTACTTC
TRBV30	NA	NA	TRBJ1-4	CAWSTTIVGRQLFF	TGTGCCTGGAGTACCACGATTGTAGGGAGGCAACTGTTTTTT
TRBV27	NA	NA	TRBJ2-4	CASSFSRGINIQYF	TGTGCCAGCAGTTTCTCTCGGGGGATAAACATTCAGTACTTC
TRBV2	TRBD1	NA	TRBJ1-6	CASSGQGASPLHF	TGTGCCAGCAGTGGGCAGGGGGCCTCACCCCTCCACTTT
TRBV29-1	NA	once	TRBJ2-7	CSDTQTFAGKHIYEQYF	TGCAGCGATACTCAAACCTTCGCGGGGAAGCATATCTACGAGCAGTACTTC
TRBV5-6	NA	few	TRBJ2-5	CASSLRNGETQYF	TGTGCCAGCAGCTTGAGAAATGGGGAGACCCAGTACTTC
TRBV6-5	TRBD1	NA	TRBJ2-7	CASSPQGQGVYEQYF	TGTGCCAGCAGCCCGCAGGGACAGGGAGTTTACGAGCAGTACTTC
TRBV4-1	NA	few	TRBJ2-3	CASSQVGSTHTDTQYF	TGCGCCAGCAGCCAAGTCGGGTCCACCCACACAGATACGCAGTATTTT
TRBV5-1	TRBD1	NA	TRBJ2-5	CASSGTGGQETQYF	TGCGCCAGCAGCGGGACAGGGGGGCAAGAGACCCAGTACTTC
TRBV19	NA	few	TRBJ1-1	CASTTGTYNTEAFF	TGTGCCAGTACCACCGGGACATACAACACTGAAGCTTTCTTT
TRBV30	NA	NA	TRBJ1-1	CAWSVPRTVLRTEAFF	TGTGCCTGGAGTGTCCCCCGGACAGTCTTGCGCACTGAAGCTTTCTTT
TRBV18	NA	NA	TRBJ2-3	CASSPGQGIDTQYF	TGTGCCAGCTCACCGGGGCAGGGGATAGATACGCAGTATTTT
TRBV28	NA	NA	TRBJ2-1	CASSLEYNEQFF	TGTGCCAGCAGTTTGGAATACAATGAGCAGTTCTTC
TRBV15	TRBD1	NA	TRBJ1-1	CATSSLLTGRTSEAFF	TGTGCCACCAGCAGCCTCTTGACAGGGAGGACCTCTGAAGCTTTCTTT
TRBV11-2	NA	NA	TRBJ2-4	CASSYAATNIQYF	TGTGCCAGCAGCTACGCGGCGACTAACATTCAGTACTTC
TRBV6-5	NA	once	TRBJ1-1	CASSYSTLNTEAFF	TGTGCCAGCAGTTACTCGACGCTGAACACTGAAGCTTTCTTT
TRBV30	TRBD1	NA	TRBJ1-5	CAWSRSGGKRGNQPQHF	TGTGCCTGGAGTCGGTCAGGGGGAAAGAGGGGCAATCAGCCCCAGCATTTT
TRBV7-2	TRBD1	NA	TRBJ1-2	CASSRRWQGANYGYTF	TGTGCCAGCAGCCGCAGGTGGCAGGGGGCTAACTATGGCTACACCTTC
TRBV7-2	NA	NA	TRBJ2-3	CASSLAAGSTDTQYF	TGTGCCAGCAGCTTAGCGGCGGGAAGCACAGATACGCAGTATTTT
TRBV30	NA	once	TRBJ1-6	CAWMRRNSPLHF	TGTGCCTGGATGAGAAGGAATTCACCCCTCCACTTT